This TCR beta chain is drawn from a study of T cells in Graves' hyperthyroidism and ophthalmopathy. Germline V lookup: CDR1 SGHDN, CDR2 FVKESK. V lost 4 bases to trimming and J lost 7 bases, with 13 bases between them. The CDR3 extends over 13 amino acids. Amplification yielded TCR beta CDR3 regions, with RNA transcripts as the source. The HTBI primer set was used in a first-round RT-PCR of the TCR CDR3. Each CDR3 protein gets one entry after TCRdb re-called the multiplex PCR reads with MiXCR. The repertoire has roughly 550,000 distinct CDR3 sequences, approximately 16% of them found once; the top ten carry less than 30%. This clonotype has only a few counts.

This chain connects TRBV14 to TRBJ1-1; D unresolved. The sequence came from a woman aged 25 to 39 with Graves' ophthalmopathy. The sequenced material came from blood. Written as DNA, the CDR3 is TGTGCCAGCAGCCGAAAGATTAACGGTGAAGCTTTCTTT. Protein sequence: CASSRKINGEAFF.